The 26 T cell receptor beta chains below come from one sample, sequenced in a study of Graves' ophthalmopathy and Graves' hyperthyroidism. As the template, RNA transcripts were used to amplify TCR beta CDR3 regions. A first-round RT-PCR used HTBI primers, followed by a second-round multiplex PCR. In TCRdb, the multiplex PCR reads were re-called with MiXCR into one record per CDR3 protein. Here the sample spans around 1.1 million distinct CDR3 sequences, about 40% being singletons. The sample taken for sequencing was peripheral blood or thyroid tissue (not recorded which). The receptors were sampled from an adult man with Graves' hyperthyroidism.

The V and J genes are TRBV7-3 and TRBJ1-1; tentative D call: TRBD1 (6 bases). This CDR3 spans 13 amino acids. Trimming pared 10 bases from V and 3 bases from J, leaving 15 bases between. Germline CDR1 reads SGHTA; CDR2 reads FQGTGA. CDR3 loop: CATRHNRDTEAFF. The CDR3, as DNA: TGTGCCACTCGACACAACAGGGACACTGAAGCTTTCTTT.

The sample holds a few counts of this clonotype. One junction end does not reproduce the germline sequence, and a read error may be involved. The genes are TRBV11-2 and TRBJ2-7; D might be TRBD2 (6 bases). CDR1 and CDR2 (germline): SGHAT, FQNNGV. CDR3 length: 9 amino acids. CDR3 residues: CASDWDGGF. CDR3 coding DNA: TGTGCCAGCGACTGGGACGGGGGCTTC.

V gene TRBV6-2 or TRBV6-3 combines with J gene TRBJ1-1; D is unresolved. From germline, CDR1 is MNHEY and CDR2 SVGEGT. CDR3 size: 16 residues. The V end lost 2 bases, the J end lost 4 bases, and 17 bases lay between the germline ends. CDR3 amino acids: CASSYGPGRGPTEAFF. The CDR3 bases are TGTGCCAGCAGTTACGGACCGGGTCGTGGGCCCACTGAAGCTTTCTTT.

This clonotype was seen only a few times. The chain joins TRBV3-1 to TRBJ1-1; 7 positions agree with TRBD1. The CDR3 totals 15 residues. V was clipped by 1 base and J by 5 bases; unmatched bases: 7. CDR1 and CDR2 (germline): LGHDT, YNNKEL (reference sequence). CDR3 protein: CASSQGRGLGTEAFF. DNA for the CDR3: TGTGCCAGCAGCCAAGGTAGGGGGCTCGGTACTGAAGCTTTCTTT.

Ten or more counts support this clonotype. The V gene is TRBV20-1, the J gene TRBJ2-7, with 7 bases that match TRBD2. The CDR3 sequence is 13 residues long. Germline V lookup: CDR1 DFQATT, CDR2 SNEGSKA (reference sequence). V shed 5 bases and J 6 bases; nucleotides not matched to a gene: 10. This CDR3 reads CSASREHGGEQYF. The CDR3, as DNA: TGCAGTGCTTCGCGGGAGCACGGGGGCGAGCAGTACTTC.

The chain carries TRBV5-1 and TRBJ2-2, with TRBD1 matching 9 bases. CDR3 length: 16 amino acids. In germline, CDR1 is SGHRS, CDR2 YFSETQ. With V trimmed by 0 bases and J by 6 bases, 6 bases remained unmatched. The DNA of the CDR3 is TGCGCCAGCAGCTTGGGGGACAGGGCGGTCGCCGGGGAGCTGTTTTTT. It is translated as CASSLGDRAVAGELFF.

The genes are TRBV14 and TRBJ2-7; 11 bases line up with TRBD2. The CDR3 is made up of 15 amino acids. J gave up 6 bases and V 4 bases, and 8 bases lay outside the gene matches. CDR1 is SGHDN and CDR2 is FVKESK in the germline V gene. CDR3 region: CASSPLAGGPLEQYF. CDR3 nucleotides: TGTGCCAGCAGCCCCTTAGCGGGAGGGCCTCTCGAGCAGTACTTC.

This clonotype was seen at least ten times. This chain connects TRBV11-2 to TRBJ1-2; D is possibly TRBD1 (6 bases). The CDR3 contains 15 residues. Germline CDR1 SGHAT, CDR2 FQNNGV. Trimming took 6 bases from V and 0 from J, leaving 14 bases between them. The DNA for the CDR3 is TGTGCCAGCAGACCCCCGGGACAAACTAACTATGGCTACACCTTC. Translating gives CASRPPGQTNYGYTF.

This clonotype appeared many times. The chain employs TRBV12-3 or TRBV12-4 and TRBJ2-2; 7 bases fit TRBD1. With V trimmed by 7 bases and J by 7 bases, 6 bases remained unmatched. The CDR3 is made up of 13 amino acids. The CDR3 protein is CASNRGGGGELFF. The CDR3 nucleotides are TGTGCCAGCAACAGGGGTGGCGGCGGGGAGCTGTTTTTT.

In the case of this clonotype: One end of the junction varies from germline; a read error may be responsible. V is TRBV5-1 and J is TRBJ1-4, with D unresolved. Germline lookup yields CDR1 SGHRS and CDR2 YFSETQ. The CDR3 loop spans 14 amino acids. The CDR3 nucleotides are TGTGCCAGCAGCTTTGGGTCACAGAATGAAAAACTGTTTTTT. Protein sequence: CASSFGSQNEKLFF.

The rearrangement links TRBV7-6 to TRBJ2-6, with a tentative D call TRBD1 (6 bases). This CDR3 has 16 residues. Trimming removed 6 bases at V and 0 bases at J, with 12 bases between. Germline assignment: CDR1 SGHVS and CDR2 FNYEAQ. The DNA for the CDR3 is TGTGCCAGCAGTTTACGACAGGTCTCTGGGGCCAACGTCCTGACTTTC. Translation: CASSLRQVSGANVLTF. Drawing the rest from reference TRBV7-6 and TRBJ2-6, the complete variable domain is GAGVSQSPRYKVTKRGQDVALRCDPISGHVSLYWYRQALGQGPEFLTYFNYEAQQDKSGLPNDRFSAERPEGSISTLTIQRTEQRDSAMYRCASSLRQVSGANVLTFGAGSRLTVL.

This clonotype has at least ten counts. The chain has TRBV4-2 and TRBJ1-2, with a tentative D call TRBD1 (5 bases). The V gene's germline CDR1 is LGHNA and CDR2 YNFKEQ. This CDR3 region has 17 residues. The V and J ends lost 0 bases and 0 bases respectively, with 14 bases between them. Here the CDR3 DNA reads TGTGCCAGCAGCCAAGATTCTACAGGCCGAGCTAACTATGGCTACACCTTC. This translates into CASSQDSTGRANYGYTF.

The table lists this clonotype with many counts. The CDR3 here is CASSLNPSLNTEAFF. In DNA, the CDR3 is TGTGCCAGCAGCTTGAATCCCAGTCTGAACACTGAAGCTTTCTTT. V and J are TRBV7-3 and TRBJ1-1; no definite D call. This CDR3 has 15 residues. Germline values: CDR1 SGHTA, CDR2 FQGTGA. V was trimmed by 3 bases and J by 0 bases, leaving 11 bases between them.

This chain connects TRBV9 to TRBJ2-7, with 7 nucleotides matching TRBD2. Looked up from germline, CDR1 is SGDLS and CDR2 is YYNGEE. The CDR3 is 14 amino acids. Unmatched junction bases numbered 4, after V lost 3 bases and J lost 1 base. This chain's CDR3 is CASSATSWSYEQYF. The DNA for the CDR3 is TGTGCCAGCAGCGCGACTAGCTGGTCCTACGAGCAGTACTTC. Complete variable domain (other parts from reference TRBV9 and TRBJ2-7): DSGVTQTPKHLITATGQRVTLRCSPRSGDLSVYWYQQSLDQGLQFLIQYYNGEERAKGNILERFSAQQFPDLHSELNLSSLELGDSALYFCASSATSWSYEQYFGPGTRLTVT.

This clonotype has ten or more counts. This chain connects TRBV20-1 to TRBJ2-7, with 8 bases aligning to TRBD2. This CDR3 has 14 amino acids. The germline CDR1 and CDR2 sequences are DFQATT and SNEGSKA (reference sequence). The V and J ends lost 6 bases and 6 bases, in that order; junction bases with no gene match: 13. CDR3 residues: CSAPLGAGEAEQYF. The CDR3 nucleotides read TGCAGTGCACCGCTTGGAGCGGGAGAGGCCGAGCAGTACTTC.

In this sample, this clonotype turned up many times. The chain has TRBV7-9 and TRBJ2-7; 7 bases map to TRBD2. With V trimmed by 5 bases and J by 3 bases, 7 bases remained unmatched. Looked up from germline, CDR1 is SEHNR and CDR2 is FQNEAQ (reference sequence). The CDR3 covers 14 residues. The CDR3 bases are TGTGCCAGCAGCGACGGGGGGATAGACTACGAGCAGTACTTC. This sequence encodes CASSDGGIDYEQYF.

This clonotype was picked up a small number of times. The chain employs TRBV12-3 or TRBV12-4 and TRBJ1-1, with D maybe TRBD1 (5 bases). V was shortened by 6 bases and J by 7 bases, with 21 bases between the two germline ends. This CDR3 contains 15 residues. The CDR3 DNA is TGTGCCAGCAGATGGGGGGTTTCCCCCGCCAGTGAAGCTTTCTTT. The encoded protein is CASRWGVSPASEAFF.

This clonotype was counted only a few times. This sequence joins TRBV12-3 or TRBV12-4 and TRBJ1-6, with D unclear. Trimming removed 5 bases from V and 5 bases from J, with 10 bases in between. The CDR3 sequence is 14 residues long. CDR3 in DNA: TGTGCCAGCAGTGACCAGCTAAATAATTCACCCCTCCACTTT. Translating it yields CASSDQLNNSPLHF.

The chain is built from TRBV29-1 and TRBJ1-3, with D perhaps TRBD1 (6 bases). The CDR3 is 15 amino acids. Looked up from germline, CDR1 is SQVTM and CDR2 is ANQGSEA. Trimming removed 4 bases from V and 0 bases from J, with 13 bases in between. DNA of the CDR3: TGCAGCGTTGGAGGGGGAACGAGCTCTGGAAACACCATATATTTT. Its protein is CSVGGGTSSGNTIYF.

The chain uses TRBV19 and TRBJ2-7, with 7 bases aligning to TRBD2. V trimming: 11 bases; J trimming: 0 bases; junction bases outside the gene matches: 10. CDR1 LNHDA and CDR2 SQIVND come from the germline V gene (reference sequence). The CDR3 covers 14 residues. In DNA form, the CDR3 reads TGTGCCTGGAACGGGGGGACCACCTCCTACGAGCAGTACTTC. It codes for CAWNGGTTSYEQYF.

The CDR3 region is CAISGAGHNTGELFF. The CDR3 DNA is TGTGCCATCAGTGGGGCGGGACACAACACCGGGGAGCTGTTTTTT. The V gene is TRBV10-3, the J gene TRBJ2-2; either TRBD1 or TRBD2 may fit D (6 bases each). CDR3 length: 15 amino acids. The germline CDR1 and CDR2 sequences are ENHRY and SYGVKD. V lost 4 bases, J lost 2 bases, and 11 bases lay in between.

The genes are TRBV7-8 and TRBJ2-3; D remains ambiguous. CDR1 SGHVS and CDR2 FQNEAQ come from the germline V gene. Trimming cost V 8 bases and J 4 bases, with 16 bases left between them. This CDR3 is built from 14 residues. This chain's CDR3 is CASRAHSGPDTQYF. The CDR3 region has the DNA TGTGCCAGCCGAGCCCACTCGGGCCCAGATACGCAGTATTTT.

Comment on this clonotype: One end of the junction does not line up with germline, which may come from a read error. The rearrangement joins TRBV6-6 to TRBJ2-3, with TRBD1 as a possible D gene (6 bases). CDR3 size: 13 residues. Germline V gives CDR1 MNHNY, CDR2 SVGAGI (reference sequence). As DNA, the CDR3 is TGTGCCAGCGGTAGGGACATTCGAGATACGCGGTATTTT. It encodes CASGRDIRDTRYF.

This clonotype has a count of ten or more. The CDR3 nucleotides read TGTGCCAGCACCCGCGGTGTAGGGGGCACGGAGACCCAGTACTTC. Encoded protein: CASTRGVGGTETQYF. The chain combines TRBV7-2 with TRBJ2-5, with 7 positions matching TRBD1. The V gene's germline CDR1 is SGHTA and CDR2 FQGNSA. This CDR3 comprises 15 residues. Trimming removed 7 bases from V and 5 bases from J; junction bases left unmatched: 13.

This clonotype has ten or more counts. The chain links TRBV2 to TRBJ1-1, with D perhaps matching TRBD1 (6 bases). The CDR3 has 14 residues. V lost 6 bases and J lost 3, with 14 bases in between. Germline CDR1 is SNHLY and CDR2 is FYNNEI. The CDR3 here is CASRYNQGHTEAFF. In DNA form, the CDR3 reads TGTGCCAGCAGATACAATCAGGGGCACACTGAAGCTTTCTTT.

Here the CDR3 reads CASSESRQGAEQYF. As DNA, the CDR3 is TGTGCCAGCAGTGAGTCTCGACAGGGGGCCGAGCAGTACTTC. The J gene is TRBJ2-7, the V gene TRBV7-8; 10 bases line up with TRBD1. V gave up 6 bases and J gave up 6 bases; unmatched junction bases: 8. The CDR3 is 14 residues long. CDR1 is SGHVS, CDR2 FQNEAQ, per germline.